This TCR beta chain was profiled in a study of human T cells and chemical hapten exposure. Overall study results and limits: PT1 expanded TCR counts correlated positively with patch test score.

This clonotype has more than one count but fewer than ten. Its antigen is currently unknown. This CDR3 contains 13 residues. Germline CDR1 is MNHEY and CDR2 is SVGAGI. Trimming took 5 bases from V and 5 from J; bases not matched to a gene: 6. Time point indicated: patch test 1, 2 weeks after DPC sensitization. As for treatment: therapeutic diphenylcyclopropenone sensitization with weekly scalp DPC. Blood, whole and unfractionated, served as the source for total RNA extraction. TCRdb re-called the RACE reads with MiXCR, one entry per CDR3 protein. The sample gives tens of thousands of distinct CDR3 sequences, approximately 8% of which show up once; around 1.5% is in the top ten.

This specimen was whole blood, taken in connection with sensitization to the hapten diphenylcyclopropenone (DPC). The receptor was derived from a woman aged 25 to 39 with alopecia areata. Some clones in this sample may be carry-over from other donors' samples. The rearrangement joins TRBV6-5 to TRBJ2-7; 7 bases line up with TRBD1. The CDR3 sequence is CASSDDRVHEQYF. DNA for the CDR3: TGTGCCAGCAGTGACGACAGGGTTCACGAGCAGTACTTC.